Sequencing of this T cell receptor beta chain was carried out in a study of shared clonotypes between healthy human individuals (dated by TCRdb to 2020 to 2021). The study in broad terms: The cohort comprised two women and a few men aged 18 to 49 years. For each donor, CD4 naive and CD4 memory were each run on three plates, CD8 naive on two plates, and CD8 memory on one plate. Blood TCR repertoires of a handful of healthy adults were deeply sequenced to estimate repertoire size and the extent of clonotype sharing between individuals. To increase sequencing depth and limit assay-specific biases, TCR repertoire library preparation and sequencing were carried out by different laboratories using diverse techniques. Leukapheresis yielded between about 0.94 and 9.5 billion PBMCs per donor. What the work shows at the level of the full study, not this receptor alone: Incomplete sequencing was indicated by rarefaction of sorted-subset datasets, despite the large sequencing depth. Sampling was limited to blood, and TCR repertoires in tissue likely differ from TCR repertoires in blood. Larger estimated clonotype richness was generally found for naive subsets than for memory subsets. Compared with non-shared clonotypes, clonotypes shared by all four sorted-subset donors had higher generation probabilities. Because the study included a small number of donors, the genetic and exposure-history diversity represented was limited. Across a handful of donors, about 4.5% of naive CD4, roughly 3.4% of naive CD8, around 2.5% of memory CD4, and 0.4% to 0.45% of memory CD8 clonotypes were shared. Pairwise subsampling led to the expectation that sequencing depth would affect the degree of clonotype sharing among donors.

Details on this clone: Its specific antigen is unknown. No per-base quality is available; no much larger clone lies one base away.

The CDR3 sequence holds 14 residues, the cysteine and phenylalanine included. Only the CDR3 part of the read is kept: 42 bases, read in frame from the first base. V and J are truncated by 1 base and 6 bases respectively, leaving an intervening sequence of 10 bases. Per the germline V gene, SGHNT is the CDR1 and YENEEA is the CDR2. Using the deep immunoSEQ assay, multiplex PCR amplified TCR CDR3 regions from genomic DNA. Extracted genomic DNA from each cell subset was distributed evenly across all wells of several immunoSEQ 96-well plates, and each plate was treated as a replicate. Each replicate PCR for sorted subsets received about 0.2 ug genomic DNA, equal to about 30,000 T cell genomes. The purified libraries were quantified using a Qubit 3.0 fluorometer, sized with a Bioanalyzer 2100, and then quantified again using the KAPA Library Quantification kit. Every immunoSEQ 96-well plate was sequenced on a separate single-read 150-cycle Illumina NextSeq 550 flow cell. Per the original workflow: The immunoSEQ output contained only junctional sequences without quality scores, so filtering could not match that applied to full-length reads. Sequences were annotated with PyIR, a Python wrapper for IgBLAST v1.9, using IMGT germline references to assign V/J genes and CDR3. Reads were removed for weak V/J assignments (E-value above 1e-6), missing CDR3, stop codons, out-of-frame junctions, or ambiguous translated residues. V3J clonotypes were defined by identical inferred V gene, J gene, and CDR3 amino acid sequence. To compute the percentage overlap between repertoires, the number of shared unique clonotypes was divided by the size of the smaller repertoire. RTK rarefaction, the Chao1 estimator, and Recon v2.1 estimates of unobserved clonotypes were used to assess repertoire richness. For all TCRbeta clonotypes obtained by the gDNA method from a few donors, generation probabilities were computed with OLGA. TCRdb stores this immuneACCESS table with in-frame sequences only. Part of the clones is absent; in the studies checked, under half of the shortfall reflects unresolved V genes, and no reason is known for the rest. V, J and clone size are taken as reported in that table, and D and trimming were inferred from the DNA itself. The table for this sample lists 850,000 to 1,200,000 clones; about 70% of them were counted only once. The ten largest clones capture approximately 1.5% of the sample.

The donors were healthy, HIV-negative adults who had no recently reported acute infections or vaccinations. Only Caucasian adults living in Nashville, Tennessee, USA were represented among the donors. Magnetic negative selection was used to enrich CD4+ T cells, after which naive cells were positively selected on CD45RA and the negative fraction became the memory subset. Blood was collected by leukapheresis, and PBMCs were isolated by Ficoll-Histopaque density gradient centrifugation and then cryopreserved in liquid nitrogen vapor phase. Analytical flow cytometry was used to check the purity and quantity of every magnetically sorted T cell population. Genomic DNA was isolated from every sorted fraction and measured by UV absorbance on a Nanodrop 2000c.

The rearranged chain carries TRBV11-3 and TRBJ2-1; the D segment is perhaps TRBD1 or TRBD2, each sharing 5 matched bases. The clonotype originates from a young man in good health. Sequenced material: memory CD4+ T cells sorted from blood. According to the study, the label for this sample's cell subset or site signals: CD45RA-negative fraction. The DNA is TGTGCCAGCAGCTTAGGGGGACGGGGCAATGAGCAGTTCTTC. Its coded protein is CASSLGGRGNEQFF.